This T cell receptor beta chain comes out of a study of blood T cell repertoires in COVID-19. Produced via immunoSEQ multiplex PCR; TCRdb's table is partial and in-frame only. Seen here are some 46,000 clones, approximately 85% observed once, and the top ten hold less than 35%. Germline-derived CDR1 and CDR2 are SGHNT and YYREEE (reference sequence). The J segment lost 8 bases and the V segment lost 6 bases, leaving 13 bases of the junction unmatched. This CDR3 is 15 amino acids long. This receptor was identified in a woman aged 80 or over with COVID-19, enrolled during active disease. The sequenced material came from peripheral blood. The chain uses TRBV5-4 and TRBJ2-3; TRBD2 aligns across 9 bases. The CDR3 region is CASKKTSGRRGTQYF. The CDR3 bases are TGTGCCAGCAAGAAGACTAGCGGCCGTCGGGGTACGCAGTATTTT.